The 8 T cell receptor beta chains given below trace back to one sample, sequenced in a study of blood T cell repertoires in COVID-19. Libraries were prepared by immunoSEQ multiplex PCR; TCRdb keeps only in-frame clonotypes and omits some of them. The table records around 130,000 clones, approximately 84% of them present only once. Material for sequencing was peripheral blood. These receptors were collected from a woman aged 45 to 65 who had recovered from COVID-19.

The rearrangement links TRBV2 to TRBJ2-1, with a tentative D call TRBD1 (6 bases). V was shortened by 3 bases and J by 3 bases, with 9 bases between the two germline ends. Germline V gene data show CDR1 as SNHLY and CDR2 as FYNNEI. CDR3 size: 14 residues. The DNA for the CDR3 is TGTGCCAGCAGTGATAGGACAGTCTACAATGAGCAGTTCTTC. This codes for CASSDRTVYNEQFF.

V gene TRBV7-2 combines with J gene TRBJ2-1; D might be TRBD2 (6 bases). The CDR3 loop spans 15 amino acids. V lost 2 bases and J 4 bases, leaving 12 bases between the germline ends. The germline V gene encodes CDR1 SGHTA and CDR2 FQGNSA. The chain's CDR3 is CASSLQGLDYNEQFF. The CDR3 nucleotides read TGTGCCAGCAGCTTACAGGGACTGGATTACAATGAGCAGTTCTTC.

The J gene is TRBJ1-3, the V gene TRBV5-1, with D perhaps matching TRBD1 (6 bases). The CDR3 sequence is 15 residues long. Germline V gene data show CDR1 as SGHRS and CDR2 as YFSETQ. Trimming took 0 bases from V and 0 from J, leaving 7 bases between them. The CDR3 bases are TGCGCCAGCAGCTTGGGACAGGACTCTGGAAACACCATATATTTT. This encodes CASSLGQDSGNTIYF.

The chain recombines TRBV3-1 (or the pseudogene TRBV3-2) with TRBJ1-1; D unclear. V lost 4 bases, J lost 3 bases, and 6 bases lay in between. Germline V lookup: CDR1 LGHDT, CDR2 YNNKEL (reference sequence). CDR3 length: 12 amino acids. The CDR3 spells CASSPGYTEAFF. The CDR3 nucleotides read TGTGCCAGCAGCCCCGGGTACACTGAAGCTTTCTTT.

J is TRBJ1-5 and V is TRBV28, with TRBD1 matching over 9 bases. The germline gives CDR1 MDHEN, CDR2 SYDVKM. The CDR3 length is 16 residues. J lost 7 bases, V lost 2 bases, and 9 bases had no gene match. In DNA form, the CDR3 reads TGTGCCAGCAGTTTAGACGGACAGGGGCCCAACCAGCCCCAGCATTTT. This sequence encodes CASSLDGQGPNQPQHF.

The J gene is TRBJ1-4, the V gene TRBV12-5; D gene uncertain. V lost 5 bases, J lost 7 bases, and 8 bases lay in between. CDR1 LGHNT and CDR2 FRNRAP come from the germline V gene. CDR3 size: 12 residues. The CDR3 DNA reads as TGTGCTAGTGGTCTCTCCCTTGAAAAACTGTTTTTT. This encodes CASGLSLEKLFF.

V usage is TRBV4-2 and J usage is TRBJ1-5; D not resolved. The V end lost 0 bases, the J end lost 0 bases, and 6 bases lay between the germline ends. This CDR3 has 15 residues. Per germline, CDR1 LGHNA and CDR2 YNFKEQ. CDR3 protein: CASSQDRLSNQPQHF. The CDR3 DNA sequence: TGTGCCAGCAGCCAAGACCGACTTAGCAATCAGCCCCAGCATTTT.

The chain links TRBV7-2 to TRBJ2-2; 11 bases are shared with TRBD2. This CDR3 has 19 amino acids. Germline loops: CDR1 SGHTA, CDR2 FQGNSA. J was trimmed by 0 bases and V by 0 bases; bases with no gene match: 6. Here the CDR3 reads CASSLALGLAVANTGELFF. The CDR3 DNA sequence: TGTGCCAGCAGCTTAGCTCTGGGACTAGCGGTCGCGAACACCGGGGAGCTGTTTTTT.